This TCR beta chain was found in a study of cytomegalovirus exposure and HLA in healthy donors. As for the study in general: Out of a few hundred genotyped donors, 81% belonged to the Caucasian-associated ancestry cluster.

Study observations and caveats: Later, TCR association rates were found to vary by HLA locus, highest for DRB1 and lowest for HLA-C. Further analysis was carried out later, and it showed several of the most significant clusters appearing linked to common viral pathogens. Previously analyzed data showed that most TCR beta V segments were productive at a frequency of about 90% or about 30%.

With respect to this clone: What it binds is unknown.

Researchers ran the PCR with 60 Vbeta and 13 Jbeta primers. The repertoire was sequenced with immunoSEQ multiplex PCR; TCRdb's copy has only in-frame clones and lacks some. The sample comprises 100,000 to 120,000 clones, around 85% of which are singletons, and 1.5% to 2% rests with the top ten. CDR1 is LNHDA and CDR2 is SQIVND in the germline V gene (reference sequence). This CDR3 region has 11 residues. V lost 5 bases and J lost 7, with 9 bases in between. V is TRBV19 and J is TRBJ2-7; D not certain. This sequence originates from a man aged 35 to 55 in good health and CMV-seronegative. The sequenced sample consisted of PBMCs. CDR3 in DNA: TGTGCCAGTAGTGCACCAGGAGAGCAGTACTTC. It specifies CASSAPGEQYF.